Many counts were recorded for the clone carrying this T cell receptor (beta chain). CDR1 and CDR2 from the germline V gene are MDHEN and SYDVKM. With V trimmed by 2 bases and J by 9 bases, 13 bases remained unmatched. This CDR3 is built from 15 residues. This sample was taken from a study of T cells in Graves' hyperthyroidism and ophthalmopathy. At the level of the study: Any treatment followed the collection of peripheral blood at initial diagnosis.

From RNA transcripts, TCR beta CDR3 regions were amplified. During a first-round RT-PCR of the TCR CDR3, the HTBI primer set was used. TCRdb independently ran MiXCR on the multiplex PCR reads; one entry per CDR3 protein. The profile covers around 500,000 distinct CDR3 sequences, with 14% appearing a single time and approximately 14% taken by the ten largest. The sequencing input was blood. The receptor was derived from a woman in her thirties or forties with Graves' hyperthyroidism. J is TRBJ2-7 and V is TRBV28; 7 bases are shared with TRBD1. CDR3 residues: CASSLGGDRAVRQYF. CDR3 DNA: TGTGCCAGCAGTTTAGGTGGGGACAGAGCGGTTAGGCAGTACTTC.